The T cell receptor beta chain described here comes from a study of cytomegalovirus exposure and HLA in healthy donors. Study results and caveats: Several of the most significant clusters appeared, in a later analysis, to be linked to common viral pathogens. Most TCR beta V segments were productive about 87% or about 30% of the time in an earlier analysis. A later look showed TCR association rates differing by HLA locus, highest for DRB1 and lowest for HLA-C.

About this clone itself: The antigen is undetermined.

With 60 Vbeta and 13 Jbeta primers, the PCR was carried out. The assay was immunoSEQ multiplex PCR, and TCRdb's table has in-frame clones only and misses some. The sample includes about 160,000 clones, around 79% of them seen just once. The ends lost 8 bases at V and 6 bases at J; junction bases unmatched: 6. The CDR3 has 13 amino acids. Germline-derived CDR1 and CDR2 are MNHNY and SVGAGI (reference sequence). This clonotype originated in a woman aged 40 to 50 in good health and CMV-seronegative. The V and J genes are TRBV6-6 and TRBJ2-7, with 11 positions matching TRBD1. The sequenced material came from PBMCs. The CDR3: CASASGTGGEQYF. The CDR3 DNA sequence: TGTGCCAGCGCCTCCGGGACAGGGGGCGAGCAGTACTTC.